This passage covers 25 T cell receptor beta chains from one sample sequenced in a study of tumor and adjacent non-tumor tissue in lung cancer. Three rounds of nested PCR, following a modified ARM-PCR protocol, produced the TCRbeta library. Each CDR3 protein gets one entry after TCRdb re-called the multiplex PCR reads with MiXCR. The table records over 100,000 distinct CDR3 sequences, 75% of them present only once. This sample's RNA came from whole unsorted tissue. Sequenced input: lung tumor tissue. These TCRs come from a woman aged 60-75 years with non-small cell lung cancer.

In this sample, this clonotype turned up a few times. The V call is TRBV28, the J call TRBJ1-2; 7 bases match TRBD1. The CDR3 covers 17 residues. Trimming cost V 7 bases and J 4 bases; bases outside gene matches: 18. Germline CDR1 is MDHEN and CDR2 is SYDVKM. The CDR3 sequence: CASKKTGTGGRGYGYTF. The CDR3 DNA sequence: TGTGCCAGCAAAAAGACAGGGACGGGGGGACGGGGCTATGGCTACACCTTC.

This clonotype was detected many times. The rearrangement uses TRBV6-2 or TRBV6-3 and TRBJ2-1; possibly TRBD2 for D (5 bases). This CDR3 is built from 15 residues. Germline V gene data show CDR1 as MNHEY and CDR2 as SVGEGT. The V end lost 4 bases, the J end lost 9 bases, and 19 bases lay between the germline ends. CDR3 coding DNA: TGTGCCAGCAGTTGGACGGAGGCAAGTACTAGTGAGCAGTTCTTC. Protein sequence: CASSWTEASTSEQFF.

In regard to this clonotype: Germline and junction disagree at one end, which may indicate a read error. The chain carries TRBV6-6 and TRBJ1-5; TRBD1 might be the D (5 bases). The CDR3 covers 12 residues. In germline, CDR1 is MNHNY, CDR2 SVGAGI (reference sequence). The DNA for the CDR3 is TGTGTCAGCAGACAAGGGGATCAGCCCCATCATTTT. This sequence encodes CVSRQGDQPHHF.

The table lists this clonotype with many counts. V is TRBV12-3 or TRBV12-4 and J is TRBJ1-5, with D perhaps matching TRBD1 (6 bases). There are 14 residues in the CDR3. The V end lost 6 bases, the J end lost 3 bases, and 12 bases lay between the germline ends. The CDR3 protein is CASSLDRLNQPQHF. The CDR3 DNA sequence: TGTGCCAGCAGCCTGGACAGACTCAATCAGCCCCAGCATTTT.

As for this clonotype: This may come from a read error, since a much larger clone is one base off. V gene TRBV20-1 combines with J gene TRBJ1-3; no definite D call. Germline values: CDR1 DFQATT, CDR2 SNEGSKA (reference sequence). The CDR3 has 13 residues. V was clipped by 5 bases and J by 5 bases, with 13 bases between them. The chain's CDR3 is CSALTKTRNTIYF. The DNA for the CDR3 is TGCAGTGCTTTGACAAAAACTAGAAACACCATATATTTT.

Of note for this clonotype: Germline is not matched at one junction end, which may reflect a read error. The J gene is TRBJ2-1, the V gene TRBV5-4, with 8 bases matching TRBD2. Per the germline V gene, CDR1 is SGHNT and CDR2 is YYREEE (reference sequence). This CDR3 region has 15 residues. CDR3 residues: CASSPPGTRLAEQIF. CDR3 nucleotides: TGTGCCAGCAGCCCCCCCGGGACTAGACTGGCAGAGCAGATCTTC. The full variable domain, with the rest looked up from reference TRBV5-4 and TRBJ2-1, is ETGVTQSPTHLIKTRGQQVTLRCSSQSGHNTVSWYQQALGQGPQFIFQYYREEENGRGNFPPRFSGLQFPNYSSELNVNALELDDSALYLCASSPPGTRLAEQIFGPGTRLTVL.

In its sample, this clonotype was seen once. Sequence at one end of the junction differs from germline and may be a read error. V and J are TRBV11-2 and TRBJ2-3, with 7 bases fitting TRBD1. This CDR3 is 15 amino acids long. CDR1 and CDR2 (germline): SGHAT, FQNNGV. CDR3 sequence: CASSLEWTGTNTQYF. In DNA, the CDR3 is TGTGCTAGCAGCTTAGAATGGACAGGCACAAATACGCAGTATTTT.

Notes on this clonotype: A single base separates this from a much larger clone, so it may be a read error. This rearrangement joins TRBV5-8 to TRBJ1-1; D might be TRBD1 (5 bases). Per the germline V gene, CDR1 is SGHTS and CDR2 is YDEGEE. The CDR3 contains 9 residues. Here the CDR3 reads CASRFGTVF. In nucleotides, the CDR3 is TGTGCCAGCAGGTTTGGGACGGTGTTT.

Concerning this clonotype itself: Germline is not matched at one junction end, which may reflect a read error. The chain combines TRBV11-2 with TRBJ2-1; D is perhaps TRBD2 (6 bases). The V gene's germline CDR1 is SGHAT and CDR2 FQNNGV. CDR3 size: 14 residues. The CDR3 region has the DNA TGTGCTGGCAGCCCCCGGGGAGGCAACAATGAGCAGTTATTC. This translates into CAGSPRGGNNEQLF.

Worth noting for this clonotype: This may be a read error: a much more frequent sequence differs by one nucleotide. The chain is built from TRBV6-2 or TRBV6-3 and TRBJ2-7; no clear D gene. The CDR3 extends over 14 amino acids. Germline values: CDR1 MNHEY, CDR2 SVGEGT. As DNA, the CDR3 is TGTGCCAGCAGTTACTCCCTGGAAAGTAACGAGCAGTGCTTC. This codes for CASSYSLESNEQCF.

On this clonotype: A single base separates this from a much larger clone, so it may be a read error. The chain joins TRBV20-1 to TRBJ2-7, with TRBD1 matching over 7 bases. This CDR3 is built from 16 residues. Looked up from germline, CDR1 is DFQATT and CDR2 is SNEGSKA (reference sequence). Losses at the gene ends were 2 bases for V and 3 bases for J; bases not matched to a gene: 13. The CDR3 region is CSARIAPGTVRYEQYF. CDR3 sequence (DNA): TGCAGTGCTAGAATTGCCCCCGGGACAGTCCGCTACGAGCAGTACTTC.

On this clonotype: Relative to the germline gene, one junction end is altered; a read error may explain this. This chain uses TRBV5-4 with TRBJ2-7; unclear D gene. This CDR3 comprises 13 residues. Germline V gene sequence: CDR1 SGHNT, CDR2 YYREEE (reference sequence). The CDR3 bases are TGTGCCAGTAGTAAAGATATGTTCTACGAGCGGTACTTC. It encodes CASSKDMFYERYF.

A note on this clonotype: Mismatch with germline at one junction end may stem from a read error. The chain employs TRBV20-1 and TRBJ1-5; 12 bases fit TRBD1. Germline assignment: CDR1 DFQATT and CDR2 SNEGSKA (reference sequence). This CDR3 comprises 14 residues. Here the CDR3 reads CSARGTGGSESQHF. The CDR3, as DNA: TGTAGTGCTAGAGGGACAGGGGGCTCGGAGTCCCAGCATTTT.

In nucleotides, the CDR3 is TGTGCCAACAACTCCCGAACTAGCGGGAAAAACATTCAGTACTTC. It codes for CANNSRTSGKNIQYF. The chain combines TRBV11-2 with TRBJ2-4, with TRBD2 matching over 9 bases. This CDR3 has 15 amino acids. V lost 10 bases and J lost 4; bases outside the gene matches: 11. The germline V gene encodes CDR1 SGHAT and CDR2 FQNNGV.

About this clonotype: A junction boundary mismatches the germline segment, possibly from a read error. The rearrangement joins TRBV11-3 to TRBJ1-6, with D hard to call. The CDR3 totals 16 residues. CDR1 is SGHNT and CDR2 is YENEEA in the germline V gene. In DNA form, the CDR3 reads TGTGCAAGCAGCCCCAGAAAAAGCTCCTATAATTCACCCCTCCACTTT. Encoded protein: CASSPRKSSYNSPLHF.

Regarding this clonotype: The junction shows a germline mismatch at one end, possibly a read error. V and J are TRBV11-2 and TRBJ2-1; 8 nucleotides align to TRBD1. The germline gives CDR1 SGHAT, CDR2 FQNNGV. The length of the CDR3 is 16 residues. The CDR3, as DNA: TGTCCCAGCAGCCGGGACAGGTGGTTCCTAGACAATGAGCAGTTCTTC. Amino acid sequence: CPSSRDRWFLDNEQFF.

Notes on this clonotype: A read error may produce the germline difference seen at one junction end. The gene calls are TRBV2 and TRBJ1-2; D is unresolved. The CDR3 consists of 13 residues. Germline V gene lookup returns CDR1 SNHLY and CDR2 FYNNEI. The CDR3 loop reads CTSSSTPIGGYTF. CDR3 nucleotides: TGTACCAGCAGTTCGACCCCTATCGGAGGCTACACCTTC.

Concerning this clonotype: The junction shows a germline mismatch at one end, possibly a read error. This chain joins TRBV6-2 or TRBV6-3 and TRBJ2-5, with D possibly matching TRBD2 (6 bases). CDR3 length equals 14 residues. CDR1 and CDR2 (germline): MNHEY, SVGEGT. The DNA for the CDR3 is TGTCCCAACAGTCGGACTACCCAACAAGGGACCCAGTACTTC. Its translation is CPNSRTTQQGTQYF.

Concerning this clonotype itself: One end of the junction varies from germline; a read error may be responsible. In nucleotides, the CDR3 is TGCGCCAGCTGCCAAAAACTAGCGGGGAACACAGATACGCATTATTTT. It codes for CASCQKLAGNTDTHYF. The V and J genes are TRBV4-3 and TRBJ2-3, with 10 bases lining up with TRBD2. The CDR3 extends over 16 amino acids. Germline values: CDR1 LGHNA, CDR2 YSLEER.

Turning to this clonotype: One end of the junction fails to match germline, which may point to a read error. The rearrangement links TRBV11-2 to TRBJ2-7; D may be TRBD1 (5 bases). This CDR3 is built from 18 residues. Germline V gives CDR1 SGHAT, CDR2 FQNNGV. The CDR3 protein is CTSSPIIRETETVYEQYF. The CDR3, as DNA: TGTACCAGCAGTCCTATCATCAGAGAAACCGAGACAGTGTACGAGCAGTACTTC. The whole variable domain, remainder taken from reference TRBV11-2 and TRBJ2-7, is EAGVAQSPRYKIIEKRQSVAFWCNPISGHATLYWYQQILGQGPKLLIQFQNNGVVDDSQLPKDRFSAERLKGVDSTLKIQPAKLEDSAVYLCTSSPIIRETETVYEQYFGPGTRLTVT.

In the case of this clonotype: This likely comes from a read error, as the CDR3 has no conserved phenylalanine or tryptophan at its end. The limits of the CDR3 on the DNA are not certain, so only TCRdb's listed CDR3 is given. The CDR3 is CASQGQWFYEQHI. This chain connects TRBV11-2 to TRBJ2-7; the DNA was not compared with TRBD1, the D call given in the table. CDR1 is SGHAT and CDR2 is FQNNGV in the germline V gene. Ends included, the CDR3 has 13 residues.

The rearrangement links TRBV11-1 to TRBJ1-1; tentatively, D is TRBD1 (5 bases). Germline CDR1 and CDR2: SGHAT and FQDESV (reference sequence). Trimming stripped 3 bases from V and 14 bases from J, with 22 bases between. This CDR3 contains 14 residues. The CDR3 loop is CASSFIEIAAGAFF. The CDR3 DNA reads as TGTGCCAGCAGCTTTATTGAGATAGCAGCCGGGGCCTTCTTT. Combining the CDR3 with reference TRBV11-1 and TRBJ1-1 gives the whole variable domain EAEVAQSPRYKITEKSQAVAFWCDPISGHATLYWYRQILGQGPELLVQFQDESVVDDSQLPKDRFSAERLKGVDSTLKIQPAELGDSAMYLCASSFIEIAAGAFFGQGTRLTVV.

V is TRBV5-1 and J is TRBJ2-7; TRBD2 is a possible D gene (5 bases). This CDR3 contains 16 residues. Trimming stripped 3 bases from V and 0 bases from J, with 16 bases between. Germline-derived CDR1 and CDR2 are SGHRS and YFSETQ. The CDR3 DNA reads TGCGCCAGCAGCTCAGGCTCGGCAGGAGGCTCCTACGAGCAGTACTTC. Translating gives CASSSGSAGGSYEQYF.

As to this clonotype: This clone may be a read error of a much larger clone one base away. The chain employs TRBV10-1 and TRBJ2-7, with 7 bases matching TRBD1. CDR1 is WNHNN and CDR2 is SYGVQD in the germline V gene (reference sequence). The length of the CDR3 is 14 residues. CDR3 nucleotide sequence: TGCGCCAGCAGTGGGCAGGGGGACCCCTACGAGCAGCACTTC. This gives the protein CASSGQGDPYEQHF.

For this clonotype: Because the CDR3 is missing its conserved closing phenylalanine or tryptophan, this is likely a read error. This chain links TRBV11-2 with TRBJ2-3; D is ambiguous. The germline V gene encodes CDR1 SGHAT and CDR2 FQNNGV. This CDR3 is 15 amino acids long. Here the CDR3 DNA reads TGTGACAGCAGCGCCACCGGCACGGCCACAGATACGCAGTATTTA. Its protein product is CDSSATGTATDTQYL.